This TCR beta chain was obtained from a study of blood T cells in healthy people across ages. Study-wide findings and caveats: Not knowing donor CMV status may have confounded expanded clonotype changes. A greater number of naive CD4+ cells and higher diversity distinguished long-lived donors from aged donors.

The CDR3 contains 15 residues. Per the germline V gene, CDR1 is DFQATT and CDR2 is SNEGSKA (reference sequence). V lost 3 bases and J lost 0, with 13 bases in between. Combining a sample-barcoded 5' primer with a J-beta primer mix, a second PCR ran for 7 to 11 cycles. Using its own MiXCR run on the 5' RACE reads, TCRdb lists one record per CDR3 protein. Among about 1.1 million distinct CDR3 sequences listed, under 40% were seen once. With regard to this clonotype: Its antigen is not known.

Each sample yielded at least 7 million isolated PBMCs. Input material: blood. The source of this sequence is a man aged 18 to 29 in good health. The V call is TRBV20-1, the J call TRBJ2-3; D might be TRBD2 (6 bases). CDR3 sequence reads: CSARGRESSTDTQYF. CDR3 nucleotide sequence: TGCAGTGCTAGGGGACGGGAGTCTAGCACAGATACGCAGTATTTT.